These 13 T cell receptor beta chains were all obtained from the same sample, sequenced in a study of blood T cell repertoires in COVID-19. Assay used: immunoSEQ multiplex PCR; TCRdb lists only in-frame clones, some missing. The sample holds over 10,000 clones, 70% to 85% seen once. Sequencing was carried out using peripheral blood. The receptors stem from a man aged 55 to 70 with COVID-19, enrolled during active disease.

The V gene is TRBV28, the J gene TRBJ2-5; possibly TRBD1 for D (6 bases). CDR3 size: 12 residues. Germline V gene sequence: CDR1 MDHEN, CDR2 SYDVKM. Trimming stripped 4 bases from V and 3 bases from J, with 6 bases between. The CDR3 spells CASSWTEETQYF. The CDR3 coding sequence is TGTGCCAGCAGTTGGACAGAAGAGACCCAGTACTTC.

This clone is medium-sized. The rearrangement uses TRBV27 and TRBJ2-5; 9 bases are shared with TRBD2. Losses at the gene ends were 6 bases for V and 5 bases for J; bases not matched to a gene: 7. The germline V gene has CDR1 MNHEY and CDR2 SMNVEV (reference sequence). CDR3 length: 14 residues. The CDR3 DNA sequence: TGTGCCAGCAGGAGGCGGGAGGGGAGGGAGACCCAGTACTTC. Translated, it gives CASRRREGRETQYF.

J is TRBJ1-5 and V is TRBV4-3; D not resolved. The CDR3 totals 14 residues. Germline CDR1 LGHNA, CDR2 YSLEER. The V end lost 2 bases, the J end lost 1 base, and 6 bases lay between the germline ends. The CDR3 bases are TGCGCCAGCAGCCAAACAGTCAGCAATCAGCCCCAGCATTTT. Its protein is CASSQTVSNQPQHF.

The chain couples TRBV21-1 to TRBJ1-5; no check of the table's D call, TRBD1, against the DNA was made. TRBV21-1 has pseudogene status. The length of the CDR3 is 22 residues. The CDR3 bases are TGTGCCAGCAGCAAAGAAGGTACCAGGACAGATTGTGTCTCTTATAGCAATCAGCCCCAGCATTTT. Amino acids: CASSKEGTRTDCVSYSNQPQHF.

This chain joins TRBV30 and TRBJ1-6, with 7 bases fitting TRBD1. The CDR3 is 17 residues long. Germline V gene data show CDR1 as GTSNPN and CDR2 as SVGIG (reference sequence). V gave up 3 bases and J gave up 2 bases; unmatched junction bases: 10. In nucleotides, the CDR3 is TGTGCCTGGAGCGAACCTCGACAGGGTACCTATAATTCACCCCTCCACTTT. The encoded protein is CAWSEPRQGTYNSPLHF.

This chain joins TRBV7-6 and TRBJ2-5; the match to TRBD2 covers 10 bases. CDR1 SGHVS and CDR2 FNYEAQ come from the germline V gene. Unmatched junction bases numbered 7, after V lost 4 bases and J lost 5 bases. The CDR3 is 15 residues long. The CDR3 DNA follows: TGTGCCAGCAGCTATACTAGCGGGATGGGGGAGACCCAGTACTTC. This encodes CASSYTSGMGETQYF.

The CDR3 here is CASSTPQQAYGYTF. The CDR3 bases are TGTGCCAGCAGCACCCCTCAACAGGCCTATGGCTACACCTTC. This chain joins TRBV7-2 and TRBJ1-2; TRBD1 is a possible D gene (5 bases). Germline V gene data show CDR1 as SGHTA and CDR2 as FQGNSA. The CDR3 totals 14 residues. V lost 5 bases and J 4 bases, leaving 14 bases between the germline ends.

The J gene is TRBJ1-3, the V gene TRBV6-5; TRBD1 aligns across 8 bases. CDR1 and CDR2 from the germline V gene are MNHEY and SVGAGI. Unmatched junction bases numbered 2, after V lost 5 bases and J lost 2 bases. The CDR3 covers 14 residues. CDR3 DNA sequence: TGTGCCAGCAGTAACAGGGGGGCTGGAAACACCATATATTTT. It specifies CASSNRGAGNTIYF.

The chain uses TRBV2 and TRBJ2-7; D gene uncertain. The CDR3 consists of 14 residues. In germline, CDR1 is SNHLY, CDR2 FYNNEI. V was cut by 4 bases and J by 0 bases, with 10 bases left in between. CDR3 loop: CASSAQRSSYEQYV. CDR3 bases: TGTGCCAGCAGTGCTCAGAGGAGCTCCTACGAGCAGTACGTC.

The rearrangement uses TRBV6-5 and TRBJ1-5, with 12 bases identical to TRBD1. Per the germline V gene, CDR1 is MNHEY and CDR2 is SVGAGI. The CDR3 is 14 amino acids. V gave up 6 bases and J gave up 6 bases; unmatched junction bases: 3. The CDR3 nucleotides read TGTGCCAGCAGGGGACAGGGGGCCAGTCAGCCCCAGCATTTT. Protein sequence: CASRGQGASQPQHF.

The CDR3 reads CASSTGVLTQYF. CDR3 DNA: TGTGCCAGCAGTACAGGGGTGTTGACCCAGTACTTC. The chain links TRBV25-1 to TRBJ2-5, with 7 positions matching TRBD1. J was trimmed by 7 bases and V by 5 bases; bases with no gene match: 4. CDR1 and CDR2 from the germline V gene are MGHDK and SYGVNS. The CDR3 is 12 residues long.

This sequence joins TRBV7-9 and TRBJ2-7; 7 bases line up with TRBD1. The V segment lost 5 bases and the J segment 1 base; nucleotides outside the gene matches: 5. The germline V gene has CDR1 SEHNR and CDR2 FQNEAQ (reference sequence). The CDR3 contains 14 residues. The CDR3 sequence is CASSPWGQSYEQYF. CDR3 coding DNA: TGTGCCAGCAGCCCGTGGGGACAGTCCTACGAGCAGTACTTC. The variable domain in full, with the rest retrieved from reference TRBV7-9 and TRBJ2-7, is DTGVSQNPRHKITKRGQNVTFRCDPISEHNRLYWYRQTLGQGPEFLTYFQNEAQLEKSRLLSDRFSAERPKGSFSTLEIQRTEQGDSAMYLCASSPWGQSYEQYFGPGTRLTVT.

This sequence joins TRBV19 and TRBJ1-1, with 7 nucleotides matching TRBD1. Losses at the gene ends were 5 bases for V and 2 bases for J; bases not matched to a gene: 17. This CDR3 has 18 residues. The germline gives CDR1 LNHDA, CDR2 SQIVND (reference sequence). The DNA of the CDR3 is TGTGCCAGTAGTCAATATACTGACAGGGTGGCCCCCAACACTGAAGCTTTCTTT. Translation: CASSQYTDRVAPNTEAFF.